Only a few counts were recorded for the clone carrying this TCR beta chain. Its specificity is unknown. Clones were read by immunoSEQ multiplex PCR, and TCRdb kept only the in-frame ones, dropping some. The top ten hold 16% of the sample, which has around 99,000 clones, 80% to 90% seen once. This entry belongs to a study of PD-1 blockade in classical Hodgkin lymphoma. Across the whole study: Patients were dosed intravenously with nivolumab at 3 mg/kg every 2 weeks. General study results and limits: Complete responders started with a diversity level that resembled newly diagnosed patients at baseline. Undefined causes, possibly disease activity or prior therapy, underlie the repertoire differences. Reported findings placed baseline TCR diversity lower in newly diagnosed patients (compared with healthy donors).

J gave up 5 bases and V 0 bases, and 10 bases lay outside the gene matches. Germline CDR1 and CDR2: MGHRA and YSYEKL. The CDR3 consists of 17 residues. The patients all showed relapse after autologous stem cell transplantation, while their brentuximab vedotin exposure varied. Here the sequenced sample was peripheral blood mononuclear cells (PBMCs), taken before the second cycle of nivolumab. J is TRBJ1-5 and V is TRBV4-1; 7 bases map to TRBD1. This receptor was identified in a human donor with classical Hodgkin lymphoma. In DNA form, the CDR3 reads TGCGCCAGCAGCCAAGACGGGCGGGGACAGCCTTATCAGCCCCAGCATTTT. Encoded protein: CASSQDGRGQPYQPQHF.